Each of the 27 T cell receptor beta chains below was sequenced from the same sample in a study of blood T cell repertoires in COVID-19. The assay was immunoSEQ multiplex PCR, and TCRdb's table has in-frame clones only and misses some. The profile shows 250,000 to 400,000 clones, around nine tenths of them singletons. Sequenced material: PBMCs or T cells enriched from blood (not recorded which). The receptors originated from a man aged 60 to 69 who had recovered from COVID-19.

The chain links TRBV19 to TRBJ2-2; tentative D call: TRBD1 (6 bases). CDR1 is LNHDA and CDR2 is SQIVND in the germline V gene (reference sequence). This CDR3 region has 15 residues. V was pared by 5 bases and J by 0 bases, with 10 bases between. DNA for the CDR3: TGTGCCAGTAGTGCCCGGACAGCGAACACCGGGGAGCTGTTTTTT. This translates into CASSARTANTGELFF.

The rearrangement links TRBV5-4 to TRBJ2-7; 10 nucleotides match TRBD1. The CDR3 extends over 18 amino acids. With 4 bases clipped from V and 2 bases from J, the junction kept 15 bases outside the gene matches. Germline assignment: CDR1 SGHNT and CDR2 YYREEE (reference sequence). CDR3 loop: CASSPSTGGSGLAYEQYF. CDR3 nucleotide sequence: TGTGCCAGCAGCCCGTCGACAGGGGGCTCAGGACTAGCCTACGAGCAGTACTTC.

The rearrangement joins TRBV28 to TRBJ2-3; 7 bases match TRBD2. With 2 bases clipped from V and 4 bases from J, the junction kept 12 bases outside the gene matches. The CDR3 consists of 17 residues. Per germline, CDR1 MDHEN and CDR2 SYDVKM. DNA of the CDR3: TGTGCCAGCAGTTTACCTTCGCGGCGGGAGAGCCCAGATACGCAGTATTTT. Its translation is CASSLPSRRESPDTQYF. Full variable domain (remainder filled in from reference TRBV28 and TRBJ2-3): DVKVTQSSRYLVKRTGEKVFLECVQDMDHENMFWYRQDPGLGLRLIYFSYDVKMKEKGDIPEGYSVSREKKERFSLILESASTNQTSMYLCASSLPSRRESPDTQYFGPGTRLTVL.

V and J are TRBV19 and TRBJ1-2, with 7 bases lining up with TRBD1. The CDR3 is 13 residues long. V lost 6 bases, J lost 5 bases, and 6 bases stayed unmatched. Germline V CDR1 and CDR2: LNHDA, SQIVND (reference sequence). The CDR3 nucleotides read TGTGCCAGTAGGGCGACAGGGATATATGGCTACACCTTC. As protein: CASRATGIYGYTF.

This chain connects TRBV5-1 to TRBJ2-7, with TRBD1 matching 9 bases. J was trimmed by 1 base and V by 4 bases; bases with no gene match: 6. The CDR3 is 15 amino acids. Germline CDR1 SGHRS, CDR2 YFSETQ. The CDR3 coding sequence is TGCGCCAGCAGCGTGTCCGGGACAGGGTCCTACGAGCAGTACTTC. This codes for CASSVSGTGSYEQYF.

This clone was picked up one time. The genes are TRBV14 and TRBJ2-1; possible D gene TRBD2, 5 bases. Trimming cost V 2 bases and J 9 bases, with 17 bases left between them. Germline-derived CDR1 and CDR2 are SGHDN and FVKESK. The CDR3 has 15 residues. CDR3 loop: CASSQLQTILSEQFF. For the CDR3, the DNA is TGTGCCAGCAGCCAACTTCAGACTATACTCAGTGAGCAGTTCTTC.

This clone was seen once. The CDR3 coding sequence is TGTGCCAGCAGCGTAGGGGCAGGGGGGATCCCCTATGGCTACACCTTC. Protein: CASSVGAGGIPYGYTF. The chain couples TRBV9 to TRBJ1-2; 7 nucleotides agree with TRBD1. The CDR3 loop spans 16 amino acids. V dropped 0 bases and J dropped 4; count of bases not matched to a gene: 9. Germline lookup yields CDR1 SGDLS and CDR2 YYNGEE.

This clone occurred once. The rearrangement uses TRBV19 and TRBJ2-5; 14 positions agree with TRBD2. V shed 5 bases and J 5 bases; nucleotides not matched to a gene: 10. Germline V gene lookup returns CDR1 LNHDA and CDR2 SQIVND (reference sequence). The CDR3 sequence is 17 residues long. The CDR3: CASSVGTSGSNRETQYF. The CDR3 DNA reads TGTGCCAGTAGTGTCGGGACTAGCGGGAGTAATAGGGAGACCCAGTACTTC.

This clone has more than one count but fewer than ten. The chain carries TRBV24-1 and TRBJ2-1; 10 nucleotides agree with TRBD1. CDR3 length: 13 amino acids. Trimming took 11 bases from V and 3 from J; bases not matched to a gene: 3. Per the germline V gene, CDR1 is KGHDR and CDR2 is SFDVKD. The CDR3 here is CAIRDRGYNEQFF. In nucleotides, the CDR3 is TGTGCCATCCGGGACAGGGGCTACAATGAGCAGTTCTTC.

The chain combines TRBV18 with TRBJ1-1; 8 bases are a match to TRBD1. The CDR3 runs to 18 residues. The germline V gene has CDR1 KGHSH and CDR2 LQKENI. V shed 6 bases, J shed 1 base, and the junction held 16 bases outside the gene matches. The DNA of the CDR3 is TGTGCCAGCTCCAGAAATGGCGCAGGGGGCGTAGAGAACACTGAAGCTTTCTTT. Its protein product is CASSRNGAGGVENTEAFF.

This chain uses TRBV19 with TRBJ1-5; 8 bases are shared with TRBD1. This CDR3 is 15 amino acids long. From germline, CDR1 is LNHDA and CDR2 SQIVND (reference sequence). The V segment lost 6 bases and the J segment 4 bases; nucleotides outside the gene matches: 8. The CDR3 loop is CASRRFGQGNQPQHF. The CDR3 DNA reads TGTGCCAGTAGAAGATTTGGACAGGGTAATCAGCCCCAGCATTTT.

This clone was observed a handful of times. The chain couples TRBV19 to TRBJ2-1; 10 positions agree with TRBD2. V dropped 1 base and J dropped 7; count of bases not matched to a gene: 4. Germline CDR1 and CDR2: LNHDA and SQIVND (reference sequence). The CDR3 covers 15 residues. CDR3 in amino acids: CASSIAAGGVNEQFF. CDR3 bases: TGTGCCAGTAGTATAGCAGCGGGAGGGGTTAATGAGCAGTTCTTC.

The V and J genes are TRBV6-2 or TRBV6-3 and TRBJ2-2, with 8 bases identical to TRBD2. The CDR3 is 16 residues long. Germline V gives CDR1 MNHEY, CDR2 SVGEGT. The J segment lost 1 base and the V segment lost 2 bases, leaving 3 bases of the junction unmatched. The CDR3 DNA sequence: TGTGCCAGCAGTTACGGTCTAGCGGGGAACACCGGGGAGCTGTTTTTT. It encodes CASSYGLAGNTGELFF.

This clone has a single count. This chain joins TRBV7-3 and TRBJ1-6; D is uncertain. The CDR3 has 15 amino acids. Trimming shortened V by 1 base and J by 7 bases, and 11 bases separated the two germline ends. CDR1 is SGHTA, CDR2 FQGTGA, per germline. The CDR3 region has the DNA TGTGCCAGCAGCTTAAACCCGGGAACAAATTCACCCCTCCACTTT. It is translated as CASSLNPGTNSPLHF.

The chain links TRBV6-5 to TRBJ2-7, with 9 positions matching TRBD1. V was pared by 0 bases and J by 6 bases, with 6 bases of the junction left unmatched. The CDR3 is 15 amino acids. Germline V gives CDR1 MNHEY, CDR2 SVGAGI. The CDR3 region is CASSYSWDRESEQYF. Written as DNA, the CDR3 is TGTGCCAGCAGTTACTCTTGGGACAGGGAGAGCGAGCAGTACTTC.

The chain links TRBV5-4 to TRBJ2-3, with D tentatively TRBD1 (6 bases). This CDR3 region has 14 residues. Trimming removed 4 bases from V and 5 bases from J, with 14 bases in between. CDR1 and CDR2 from the germline V gene are SGHNT and YYREEE (reference sequence). CDR3 coding DNA: TGTGCCAGCAGCCGGGACACCGCCATAGATACGCAGTATTTT. Translating it yields CASSRDTAIDTQYF.

The chain has TRBV5-6 and TRBJ2-2, with D tentatively TRBD1 (6 bases). Per germline, CDR1 SGHDT and CDR2 YYEEEE. This CDR3 is built from 15 residues. The V end lost 4 bases, the J end lost 0 bases, and 10 bases lay between the germline ends. Here the CDR3 DNA reads TGTGCCAGCAGCCCCCGGACAGCGAACACCGGGGAGCTGTTTTTT. It translates to CASSPRTANTGELFF.

The CDR3 reads CASSFLGLAGADTQYF. CDR3 coding DNA: TGTGCCAGCAGCTTCCTGGGACTAGCGGGGGCAGATACGCAGTATTTT. The chain joins TRBV9 to TRBJ2-3, with TRBD2 matching over 14 bases. This CDR3 region has 16 residues. CDR1 and CDR2 (germline): SGDLS, YYNGEE. Trimming cost V 4 bases and J 4 bases; bases outside gene matches: 5.

This clone was seen a single time. This chain joins TRBV9 and TRBJ2-7, with D possibly being TRBD2 (6 bases). The length of the CDR3 is 14 residues. The V gene lost 4 bases and the J gene lost 7 bases, with 18 bases spanning the gap. Germline CDR1 is SGDLS and CDR2 is YYNGEE. CDR3 sequence: CASSRRDSLREQYF. The CDR3 DNA follows: TGTGCCAGCAGCCGCAGGGACTCCCTACGTGAGCAGTACTTC.

The rearrangement joins TRBV7-8 to TRBJ2-7, with 9 bases matching TRBD1. CDR1 is SGHVS and CDR2 is FQNEAQ in the germline V gene. After removal of 0 bases from V and 5 bases from J, the junction contained 2 bases not matched to a gene. This CDR3 is 14 amino acids long. Here the CDR3 DNA reads TGTGCCAGCAGCTTAGCGGGGACAGGGAACGAGCAGTACTTC. Translating gives CASSLAGTGNEQYF. Supplemented by reference TRBV7-8 and TRBJ2-7, the full variable domain reads GAGVSQSPRYKVAKRGQDVALRCDPISGHVSLFWYQQALGQGPEFLTYFQNEAQLDKSGLPSDRFFAERPEGSVSTLKIQRTQQEDSAVYLCASSLAGTGNEQYFGPGTRLTVT.

DNA of the CDR3: TGTGCCAGCACCCCCGTCGGAGGGGGAGGGTGGACTGAAGCTTTCTTT. It translates to CASTPVGGGGWTEAFF. The chain uses TRBV28 and TRBJ1-1, with D possibly being TRBD1 (6 bases). CDR1 and CDR2 from the germline V gene are MDHEN and SYDVKM. The CDR3 runs to 16 residues. V lost 7 bases and J lost 5, with 23 bases in between.

This chain uses TRBV25-1 with TRBJ1-1, with 9 nucleotides matching TRBD1. The CDR3 extends over 18 amino acids. V lost 1 base to trimming and J lost 3 bases; unmatched junction nucleotides: 12. The germline gives CDR1 MGHDK, CDR2 SYGVNS. The CDR3 here is CASSESSRFWTGDTEAFF. The CDR3 DNA follows: TGTGCCAGCAGTGAATCCTCTAGATTCTGGACAGGGGACACTGAAGCTTTCTTT.

J is TRBJ2-7 and V is TRBV10-3, with 11 bases fitting TRBD2. The V segment lost 4 bases and the J segment 5 bases; nucleotides outside the gene matches: 7. This CDR3 comprises 15 residues. CDR1 is ENHRY, CDR2 SYGVKD, per germline. The CDR3 loop reads CAISVVAGGPDEQYF. As DNA, the CDR3 is TGTGCCATCAGTGTAGTAGCGGGAGGGCCAGACGAGCAGTACTTC.

The chain combines TRBV7-9 with TRBJ2-1; TRBD2 matches at 11 bases. Unmatched junction bases numbered 1, after V lost 0 bases and J lost 6 bases. Looked up from germline, CDR1 is SEHNR and CDR2 is FQNEAQ (reference sequence). This CDR3 has 15 amino acids. The CDR3, as DNA: TGTGCCAGCAGCTTAGCCGGGACTAGCGGCAATGAGCAGTTCTTC. Translation gives CASSLAGTSGNEQFF.

The gene calls are TRBV7-3 and TRBJ2-7; 7 bases fit TRBD2. Germline CDR1 is SGHTA and CDR2 is FQGTGA. V lost 1 base, J lost 6 bases, and 9 bases stayed unmatched. The CDR3 totals 15 residues. The CDR3 is CASSLNRDYLSEQYF. For the CDR3, the DNA is TGTGCCAGCAGCTTAAACCGGGACTACCTCTCCGAGCAGTACTTC.

The chain uses TRBV7-2 and TRBJ1-6, with a tentative D call TRBD1 (5 bases). The V and J ends lost 0 bases and 9 bases respectively, with 12 bases between them. Per the germline V gene, CDR1 is SGHTA and CDR2 is FQGNSA. This CDR3 contains 15 residues. The CDR3 nucleotides read TGTGCCAGCAGCTTAGCGGGGGGGGTCAGTTCACCCCTCCACTTT. Translation gives CASSLAGGVSSPLHF.

V gene TRBV7-9 combines with J gene TRBJ1-4; possibly TRBD1 for D (5 bases). Germline CDR1 SEHNR, CDR2 FQNEAQ (reference sequence). Trimming removed 5 bases from V and 6 bases from J, with 13 bases in between. The CDR3 is 14 residues long. The CDR3, as DNA: TGTGCCAGCAGCCCCCAGGGTATTGATGAAAAACTGTTTTTT. Translation: CASSPQGIDEKLFF.